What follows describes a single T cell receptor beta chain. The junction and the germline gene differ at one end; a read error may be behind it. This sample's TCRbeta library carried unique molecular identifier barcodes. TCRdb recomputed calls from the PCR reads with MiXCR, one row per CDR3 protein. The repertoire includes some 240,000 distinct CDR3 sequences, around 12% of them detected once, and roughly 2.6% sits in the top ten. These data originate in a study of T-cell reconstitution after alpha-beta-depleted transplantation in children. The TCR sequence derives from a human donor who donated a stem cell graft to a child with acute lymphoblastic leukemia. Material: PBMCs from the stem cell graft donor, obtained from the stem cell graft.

The chain's CDR3 is CCARDSGRGSPGNTIYF. In DNA, the CDR3 is TGCTGTGCTAGAGATTCCGGGCGGGGGTCGCCTGGAAACACCATATATTTT. The gene calls are TRBV20-1 and TRBJ1-3; TRBD1 might be the D (5 bases). From germline, CDR1 is DFQATT and CDR2 SNEGSKA (reference sequence). The length of the CDR3 is 17 residues.